This T cell receptor (beta chain) was recovered during a study of human T cells and chemical hapten exposure. Study at large: Epicutaneous patch tests delivered 0.01% DPC to the upper back, with evaluation at 6 days. Largely, small differences in pooled library volume made per-sample TCR yields vary.

The study's findings and limits: There was alopecia in the donors, so their immune response may differ from that of healthy people.

TCRdb used MiXCR to reprocess the RACE reads, holding one entry per CDR3 protein. The sample holds 55,000 to 80,000 distinct CDR3 sequences, about 11% seen once. The sample's time point: patch test 3, about 24 weeks after DPC sensitization. Described treatment: therapeutic diphenylcyclopropenone sensitization with weekly scalp DPC. Alopecia patients between 18 and 70 years old and suitable for DPC were used as donors. CDR3 length equals 11 residues. V was trimmed by 10 bases and J by 6 bases, leaving 11 bases between them. Per germline, CDR1 WSHSY and CDR2 SAAADI. At least ten counts were recorded for this clonotype. The antigen is not known.

Sequencing was performed on whole blood, taken in connection with sensitization to the hapten diphenylcyclopropenone (DPC). This receptor was obtained from a woman in her 30s with alopecia areata. Some clones in this sample may be carry-over from other donors' samples. The chain uses TRBV10-2 and TRBJ2-3; no clear D gene. CDR3 residues: CATSYQDTQYF. As DNA, the CDR3 is TGCGCCACCTCTTACCAGGATACGCAGTATTTT.